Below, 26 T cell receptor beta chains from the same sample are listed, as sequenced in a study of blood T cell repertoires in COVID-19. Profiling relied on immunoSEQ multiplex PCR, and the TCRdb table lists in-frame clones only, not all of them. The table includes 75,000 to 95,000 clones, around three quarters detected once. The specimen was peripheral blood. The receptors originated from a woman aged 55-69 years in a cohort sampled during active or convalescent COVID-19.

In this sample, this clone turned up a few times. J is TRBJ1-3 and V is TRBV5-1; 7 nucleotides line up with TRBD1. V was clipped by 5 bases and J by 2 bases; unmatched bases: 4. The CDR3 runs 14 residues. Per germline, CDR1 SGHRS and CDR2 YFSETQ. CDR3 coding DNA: TGCGCCAGCAGACCGACAGGGACTGGAAACACCATATATTTT. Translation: CASRPTGTGNTIYF.

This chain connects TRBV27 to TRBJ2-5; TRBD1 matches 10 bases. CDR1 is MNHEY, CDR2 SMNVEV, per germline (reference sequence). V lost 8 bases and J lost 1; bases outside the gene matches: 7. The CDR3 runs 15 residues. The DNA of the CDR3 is TGTGCCAGCCAGAGACAGGGGGCGCGCCAAGAGACCCAGTACTTC. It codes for CASQRQGARQETQYF.

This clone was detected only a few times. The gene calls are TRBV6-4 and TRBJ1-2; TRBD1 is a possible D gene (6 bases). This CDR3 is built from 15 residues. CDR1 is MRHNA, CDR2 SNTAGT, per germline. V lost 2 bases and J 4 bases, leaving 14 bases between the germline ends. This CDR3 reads CASSDTSVRGYGYTF. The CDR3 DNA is TGTGCCAGCAGTGACACTAGTGTCAGGGGCTATGGCTACACCTTC.

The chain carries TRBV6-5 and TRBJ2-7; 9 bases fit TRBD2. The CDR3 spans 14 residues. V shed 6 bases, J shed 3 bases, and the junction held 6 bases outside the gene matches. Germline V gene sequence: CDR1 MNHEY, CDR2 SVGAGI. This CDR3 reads CASSPQRGVYEQYF. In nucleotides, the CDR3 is TGTGCCAGCAGCCCCCAGCGGGGGGTCTACGAGCAGTACTTC.

CDR3 DNA: TGCGCCAGCAGCCAAATAGACAGCACCGGGGAGCTGTTTTTT. This encodes CASSQIDSTGELFF. The chain uses TRBV5-1 and TRBJ2-2; the D gene is possibly TRBD1 (5 bases). The CDR3 contains 14 residues. Germline lookup yields CDR1 SGHRS and CDR2 YFSETQ. V dropped 4 bases and J dropped 4 bases, with 11 bases sitting between them.

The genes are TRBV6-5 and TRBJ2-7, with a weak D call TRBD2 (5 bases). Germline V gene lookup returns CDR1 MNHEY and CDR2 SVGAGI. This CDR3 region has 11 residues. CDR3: CAASGFYEQYF. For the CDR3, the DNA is TGTGCTGCCAGCGGTTTCTACGAGCAGTACTTC.

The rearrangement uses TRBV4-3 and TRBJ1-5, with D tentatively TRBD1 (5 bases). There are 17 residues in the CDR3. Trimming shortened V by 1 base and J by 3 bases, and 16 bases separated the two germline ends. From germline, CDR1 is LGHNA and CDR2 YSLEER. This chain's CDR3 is CASSQGGRGRDNQPQHF. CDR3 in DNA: TGCGCCAGCAGCCAAGGTGGACGGGGGAGGGACAATCAGCCCCAGCATTTT.

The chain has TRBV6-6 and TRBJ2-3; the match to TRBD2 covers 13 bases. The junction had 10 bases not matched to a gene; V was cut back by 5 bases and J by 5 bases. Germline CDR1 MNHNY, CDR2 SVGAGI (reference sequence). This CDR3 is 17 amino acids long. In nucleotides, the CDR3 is TGTGCCAGCAGTCGACTAGCGGGGGGCCGATATGGAGATACGCAGTATTTT. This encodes CASSRLAGGRYGDTQYF.

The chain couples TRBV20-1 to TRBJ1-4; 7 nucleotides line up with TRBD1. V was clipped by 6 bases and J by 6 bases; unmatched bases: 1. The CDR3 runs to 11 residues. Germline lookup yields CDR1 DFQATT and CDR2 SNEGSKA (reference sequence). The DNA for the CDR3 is TGCAGTGCAGGGGGCCATGAAAAACTGTTTTTT. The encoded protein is CSAGGHEKLFF.

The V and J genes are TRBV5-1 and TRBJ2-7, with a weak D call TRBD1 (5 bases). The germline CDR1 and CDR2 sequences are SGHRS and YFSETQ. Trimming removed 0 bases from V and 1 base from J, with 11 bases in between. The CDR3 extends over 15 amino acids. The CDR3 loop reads CASSLVSQGSYEQYF. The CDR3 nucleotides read TGCGCCAGCAGCTTGGTATCTCAGGGTTCCTACGAGCAGTACTTC.

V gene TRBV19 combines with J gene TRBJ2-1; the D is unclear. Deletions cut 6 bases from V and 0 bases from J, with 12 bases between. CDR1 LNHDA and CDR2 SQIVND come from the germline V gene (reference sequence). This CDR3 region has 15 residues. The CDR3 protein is CASRSLPSSYNEQFF. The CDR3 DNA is TGTGCCAGTAGAAGTTTACCGAGCTCCTACAATGAGCAGTTCTTC. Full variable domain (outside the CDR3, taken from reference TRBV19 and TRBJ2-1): DGGITQSPKYLFRKEGQNVTLSCEQNLNHDAMYWYRQDPGQGLRLIYYSQIVNDFQKGDIAEGYSVSREKKESFPLTVTSAQKNPTAFYLCASRSLPSSYNEQFFGPGTRLTVL.

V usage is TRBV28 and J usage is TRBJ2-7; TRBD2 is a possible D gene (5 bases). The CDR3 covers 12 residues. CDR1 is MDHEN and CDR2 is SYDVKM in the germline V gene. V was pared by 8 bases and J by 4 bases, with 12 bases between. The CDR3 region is CASAGVRYEQYF. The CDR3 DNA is TGTGCCAGCGCCGGGGTACGGTACGAGCAGTACTTC.

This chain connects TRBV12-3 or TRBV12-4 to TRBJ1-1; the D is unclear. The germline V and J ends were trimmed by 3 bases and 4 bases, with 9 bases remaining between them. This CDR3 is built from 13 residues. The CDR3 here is CASSFGWVTEAFF. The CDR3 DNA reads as TGTGCCAGCAGTTTCGGGTGGGTCACTGAAGCTTTCTTT.

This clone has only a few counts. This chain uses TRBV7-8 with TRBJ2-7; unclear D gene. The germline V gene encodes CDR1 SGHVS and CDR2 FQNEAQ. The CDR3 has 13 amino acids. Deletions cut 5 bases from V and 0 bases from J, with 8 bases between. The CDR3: CASSRHSSYEQYF. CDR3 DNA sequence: TGTGCCAGCAGCAGACACAGCTCCTACGAGCAGTACTTC.

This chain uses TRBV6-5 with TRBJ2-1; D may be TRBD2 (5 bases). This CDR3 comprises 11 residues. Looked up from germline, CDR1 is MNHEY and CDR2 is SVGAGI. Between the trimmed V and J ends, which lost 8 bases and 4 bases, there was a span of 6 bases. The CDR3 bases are TGTGCCAGCCGAGGGTACAATGAGCAGTTCTTC. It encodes CASRGYNEQFF.

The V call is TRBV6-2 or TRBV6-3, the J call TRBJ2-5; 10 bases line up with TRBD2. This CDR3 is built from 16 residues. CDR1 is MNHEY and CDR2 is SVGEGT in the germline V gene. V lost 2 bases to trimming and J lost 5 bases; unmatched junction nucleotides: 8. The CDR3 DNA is TGTGCCAGCAGTTACGGGGCAGCGGGGGGGCTTGAGACCCAGTACTTC. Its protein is CASSYGAAGGLETQYF.

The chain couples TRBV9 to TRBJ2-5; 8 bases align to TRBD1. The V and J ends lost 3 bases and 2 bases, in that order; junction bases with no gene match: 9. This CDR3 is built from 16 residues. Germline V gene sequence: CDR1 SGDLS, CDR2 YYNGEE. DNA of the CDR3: TGTGCCAGCAGCGCAGGCTCGACAGGGGCGCAAGAGACCCAGTACTTC. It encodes CASSAGSTGAQETQYF.

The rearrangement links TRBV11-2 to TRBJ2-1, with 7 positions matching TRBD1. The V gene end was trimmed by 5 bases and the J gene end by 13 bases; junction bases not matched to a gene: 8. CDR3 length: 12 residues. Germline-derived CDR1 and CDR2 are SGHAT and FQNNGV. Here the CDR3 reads CASSVRQGIQFF. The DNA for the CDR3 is TGTGCCAGCAGCGTTCGACAGGGTATCCAGTTCTTC.

Written as DNA, the CDR3 is TGTGCCAGCAGCTTAAAAGCGGGGGGAATCCAAGAGACCCAGTACTTC. It encodes CASSLKAGGIQETQYF. The V call is TRBV7-2, the J call TRBJ2-5; TRBD2 matches at 9 bases. The trim removed 2 bases at V and 1 base at J, leaving 5 bases unmatched. The V gene's germline CDR1 is SGHTA and CDR2 FQGNSA. The CDR3 runs 16 residues. Full variable domain (missing parts from reference TRBV7-2 and TRBJ2-5): GAGVSQSPSNKVTEKGKDVELRCDPISGHTALYWYRQSLGQGLEFLIYFQGNSAPDKSGLPSDRFSAERTGGSVSTLTIQRTQQEDSAVYLCASSLKAGGIQETQYFGPGTRLLVL.

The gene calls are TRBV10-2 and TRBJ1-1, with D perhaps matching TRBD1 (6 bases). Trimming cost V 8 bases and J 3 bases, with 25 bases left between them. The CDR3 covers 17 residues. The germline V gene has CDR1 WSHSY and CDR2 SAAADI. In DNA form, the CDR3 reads TGCGCCAGCTGTCTCCTGGGAGGGGGGACGGTCGACACTGAAGCTTTCTTT. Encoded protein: CASCLLGGGTVDTEAFF.

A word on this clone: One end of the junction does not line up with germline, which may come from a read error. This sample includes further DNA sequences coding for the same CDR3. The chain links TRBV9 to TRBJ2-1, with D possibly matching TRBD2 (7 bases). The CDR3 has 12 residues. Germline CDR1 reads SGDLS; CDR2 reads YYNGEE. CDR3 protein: CASSVGGGEQFF. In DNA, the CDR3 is TGCGCCAGCAGCGTAGGGGGGGGTGAGCAGTTCTTC.

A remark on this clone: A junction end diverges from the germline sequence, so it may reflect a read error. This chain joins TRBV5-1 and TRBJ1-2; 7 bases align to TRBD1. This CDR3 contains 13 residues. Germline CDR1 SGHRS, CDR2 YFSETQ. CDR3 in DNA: TGCACCAGCAGCACAGGGGCGGACTATGGCTACACCTTC. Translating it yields CTSSTGADYGYTF.

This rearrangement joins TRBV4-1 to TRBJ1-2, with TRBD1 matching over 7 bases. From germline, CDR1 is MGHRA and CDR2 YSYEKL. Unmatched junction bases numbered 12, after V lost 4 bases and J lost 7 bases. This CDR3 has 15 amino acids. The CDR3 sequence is CASSPGQAAGSGYTF. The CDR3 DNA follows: TGCGCCAGCAGCCCAGGACAGGCGGCGGGGAGTGGCTACACCTTC.

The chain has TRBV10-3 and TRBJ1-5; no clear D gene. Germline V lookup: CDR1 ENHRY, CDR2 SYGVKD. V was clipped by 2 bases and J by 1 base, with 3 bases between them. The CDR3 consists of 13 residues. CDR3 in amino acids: CAISEESNQPQHF. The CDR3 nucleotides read TGTGCCATCAGTGAGGAGAGCAATCAGCCCCAGCATTTT.

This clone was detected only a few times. CDR3 sequence (DNA): TGCGCCTGCCTAAAAATCGAGTTCTTC. Encoded protein: CACLKIEFF. The gene calls are TRBV10-1 and TRBJ2-1; D unresolved. The CDR3 contains 9 residues. V was cut by 11 bases and J by 14 bases, with 13 bases left in between. Germline CDR1 WNHNN, CDR2 SYGVQD (reference sequence).

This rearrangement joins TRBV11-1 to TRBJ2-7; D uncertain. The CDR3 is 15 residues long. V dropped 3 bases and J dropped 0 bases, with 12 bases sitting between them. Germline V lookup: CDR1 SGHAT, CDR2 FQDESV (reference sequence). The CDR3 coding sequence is TGTGCCAGCAGCTTCGACACCCCAAGCTCCTACGAGCAGTACTTC. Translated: CASSFDTPSSYEQYF.